The clone carrying this T cell receptor (beta chain) was observed a single time. Repertoires were generated with immunoSEQ multiplex PCR, while TCRdb's copy carries only in-frame clones and drops some. This sample carries 35,000 to 50,000 clones, roughly 87% of them seen once, and the ten largest clones take around 10%. Losses at the gene ends were 3 bases for V and 6 bases for J; bases not matched to a gene: 2. This CDR3 spans 14 amino acids. CDR1 LGHDT and CDR2 YNNKEL come from the germline V gene (reference sequence). The sample belongs to a study of blood T cell repertoires in COVID-19. This TCR was sampled from a woman over 75 with active COVID-19. Sample: peripheral blood. The chain employs TRBV3-1 (or the pseudogene TRBV3-2) and TRBJ1-6; the match to TRBD1 covers 7 bases. The CDR3: CASSQGTANSPLHF. The CDR3, as DNA: TGTGCCAGCAGCCAGGGGACAGCTAATTCACCCCTCCACTTT.